These 17 T cell receptor beta chains share one sample of origin, sequenced in a study of cytomegalovirus exposure and HLA in healthy donors. The repertoire was sequenced with immunoSEQ multiplex PCR; TCRdb's copy has only in-frame clones and lacks some. This table holds 99,000 or so clones, 85% to 90% found once. Sequenced: PBMCs. These receptors all stem from a young woman in good health and CMV-seropositive.

J is TRBJ2-5 and V is TRBV25-1, with a tentative D call TRBD1 (5 bases). CDR3 length: 13 residues. V was clipped by 6 bases and J by 5 bases, with 13 bases between them. CDR1 and CDR2 from the germline V gene are MGHDK and SYGVNS. CDR3 sequence: CASRDSSAETQYF. The CDR3 DNA is TGTGCCAGCAGAGACAGTTCCGCGGAGACCCAGTACTTC.

The rearrangement links TRBV4-1 to TRBJ1-5; maybe TRBD1 (5 bases). This CDR3 comprises 14 residues. Looked up from germline, CDR1 is MGHRA and CDR2 is YSYEKL. V lost 3 bases and J 3 bases, leaving 9 bases between the germline ends. Here the CDR3 DNA reads TGCGCCAGCAGCCACCAGGGTTCCAATCAGCCCCAGCATTTT. This codes for CASSHQGSNQPQHF.

The chain has TRBV29-1 and TRBJ2-7, with D unresolved. V shed 1 base and J shed 6 bases, with 10 bases lying between them. This CDR3 spans 12 amino acids. Germline CDR1 and CDR2: SQVTM and ANQGSEA. CDR3 DNA sequence: TGCAGCGTTGAAGCAACCGCGGCCGAGCAGTACTTC. This encodes CSVEATAAEQYF.

The chain is built from TRBV5-6 and TRBJ1-6, with D possibly TRBD1 on 6 matching bases. This CDR3 has 15 residues. V lost 0 bases to trimming and J lost 10 bases, with 14 bases between them. In germline, CDR1 is SGHDT, CDR2 YYEEEE. CDR3: CASSLDQGPRSPLHF. The CDR3 nucleotides read TGTGCCAGCAGCTTGGATCAGGGGCCCCGCTCACCCCTCCACTTT.

The gene calls are TRBV28 and TRBJ2-7, with D possibly matching TRBD2 (5 bases). Germline values: CDR1 MDHEN, CDR2 SYDVKM. Trimming shortened V by 6 bases and J by 5 bases, and 14 bases separated the two germline ends. This CDR3 is 13 amino acids long. CDR3 sequence: CASSREGVNEQYF. The DNA for the CDR3 is TGTGCCAGCAGCCGCGAGGGAGTTAACGAGCAGTACTTC.

The rearrangement links TRBV5-1 to TRBJ2-5; 9 positions agree with TRBD2. The CDR3 length is 16 residues. V lost 2 bases to trimming and J lost 1 base; unmatched junction nucleotides: 6. Germline V lookup: CDR1 SGHRS, CDR2 YFSETQ. CDR3 coding DNA: TGCGCCAGCAGCTTATATAGCGGGGGTTTCCAAGAGACCCAGTACTTC. It yields the protein CASSLYSGGFQETQYF. Full variable domain (rest looked up from reference TRBV5-1 and TRBJ2-5): KAGVTQTPRYLIKTRGQQVTLSCSPISGHRSVSWYQQTPGQGLQFLFEYFSETQRNKGNFPGRFSGRQFSNSRSEMNVSTLELGDSALYLCASSLYSGGFQETQYFGPGTRLLVL.

The gene calls are TRBV6-1 and TRBJ2-7; no reliable D call. Trimming took off 6 bases at V and 2 bases at J, with 11 bases between the two ends. CDR1 and CDR2 (germline): MNHNS, SASEGT. This CDR3 region has 13 residues. The CDR3 region has the DNA TGTGCCAGCAGCCTTAACGGTGCCTACGAGCAGTACTTC. Translation: CASSLNGAYEQYF.

The gene calls are TRBV5-1 and TRBJ1-2; 10 bases are shared with TRBD1. With V trimmed by 1 base and J by 3 bases, 3 bases remained unmatched. The CDR3 spans 15 residues. Looked up from germline, CDR1 is SGHRS and CDR2 is YFSETQ. The CDR3 here is CASSLTTGGDYGYTF. The CDR3 bases are TGCGCCAGCAGCTTGACGACAGGGGGCGACTATGGCTACACCTTC.

The chain combines TRBV30 with TRBJ2-7, with D possibly being TRBD2 (6 bases). The CDR3 is made up of 12 amino acids. V was cut by 4 bases and J by 7 bases, with 14 bases left in between. From germline, CDR1 is GTSNPN and CDR2 SVGIG (reference sequence). The CDR3 sequence: CAWTGGGYEQYF. DNA of the CDR3: TGTGCCTGGACGGGCGGAGGGTATGAGCAGTACTTC.

This clone has just one count. The chain couples TRBV6-6 to TRBJ1-5; possible D gene TRBD1, 6 bases. Trimming removed 7 bases at V and 3 bases at J, with 16 bases between. The germline CDR1 and CDR2 sequences are MNHNY and SVGAGI (reference sequence). The CDR3 has 15 amino acids. CDR3 amino acids: CASTFERGANQPQHF. As DNA, the CDR3 is TGTGCCAGCACCTTCGAACGGGGGGCCAATCAGCCCCAGCATTTT.

This chain links TRBV11-3 with TRBJ1-2, with D possibly TRBD1 on 5 matching bases. Germline V gene lookup returns CDR1 SGHNT and CDR2 YENEEA. V was cut by 5 bases and J by 6 bases, with 16 bases left in between. This CDR3 is 14 amino acids long. CDR3 nucleotide sequence: TGTGCCAGCAGCAGTGACAGTCCTCGAAATGGCTACACCTTC. Its protein is CASSSDSPRNGYTF.

V usage is TRBV7-9 and J usage is TRBJ1-4, with a possible D match to TRBD1 (5 bases). Germline-derived CDR1 and CDR2 are SEHNR and FQNEAQ (reference sequence). The CDR3 spans 14 residues. V was shortened by 6 bases and J by 8 bases, with 16 bases between the two germline ends. The CDR3 sequence is CASRRGGLGEKLFF. In nucleotides, the CDR3 is TGTGCCAGCAGGCGGGGCGGGCTGGGAGAAAAACTGTTTTTT.

The rearrangement uses TRBV19 and TRBJ2-2; D is undetermined. The CDR3 runs 14 residues. Looked up from germline, CDR1 is LNHDA and CDR2 is SQIVND (reference sequence). Deletions cut 3 bases from V and 4 bases from J, with 9 bases between. The CDR3 bases are TGTGCCAGTAGTATCGACTCGTCCACCGGGGAGCTGTTTTTT. Residues: CASSIDSSTGELFF.

The V gene is TRBV16, the J gene TRBJ1-2; TRBD1 matches at 9 bases. CDR1 is KGHSY and CDR2 is FQNENV in the germline V gene. The CDR3 runs 15 residues. V lost 4 bases, J lost 7 bases, and 10 bases stayed unmatched. This chain's CDR3 is CASSLAGTGYSGYTF. CDR3 bases: TGTGCCAGCAGCCTCGCCGGGACAGGGTATTCTGGCTACACCTTC.

In its sample, this clone was seen a few times. The chain joins TRBV6-1 to TRBJ2-3; no firm D call. Germline V gene lookup returns CDR1 MNHNS and CDR2 SASEGT. V shed 6 bases and J shed 4 bases, with 5 bases lying between them. CDR3 length: 11 residues. The CDR3 spells CASSTADTQYF. CDR3 in DNA: TGTGCCAGCAGCACAGCAGATACGCAGTATTTT.

The sample holds one count of this clone. The chain is built from TRBV2 and TRBJ2-1, with D perhaps TRBD2 (6 bases). Germline V lookup: CDR1 SNHLY, CDR2 FYNNEI. The CDR3 is 13 amino acids. V lost 6 bases to trimming and J lost 5 bases, with 11 bases between them. The CDR3 nucleotides are TGTGCCAGCAGGACCGGGGGTGACAATGAGCAGTTCTTC. Translation: CASRTGGDNEQFF.

This chain links TRBV10-2 with TRBJ2-2; 7 nucleotides align to TRBD1. V lost 6 bases and J lost 2; bases outside the gene matches: 6. Germline CDR1 reads WSHSY; CDR2 reads SAAADI. There are 15 residues in the CDR3. This CDR3 is CASRHRGGNTGELFF. Written as DNA, the CDR3 is TGCGCCAGCAGGCACAGGGGCGGTAACACCGGGGAGCTGTTTTTT.